The next 3 T cell receptor beta chains were all read from a single sample in a study of beta chain features in type 1 diabetes. Every bit of the isolated RNA underwent reverse transcription, so sequencing read expressed TCRB transcripts. Assay used: immunoSEQ multiplex PCR; TCRdb lists only in-frame clones, some missing. The profile shows fewer than 150,000 clones, around 7% of them singletons. The sequenced material came from central memory CD4+ T cells from blood. Receptors originate from a woman aged 25 to 39 in good health.

V and J are TRBV6-1 and TRBJ2-4; 7 nucleotides match TRBD2. The CDR3 sequence is 14 residues long. The V gene end was trimmed by 6 bases and the J gene end by 13 bases; junction bases not matched to a gene: 15. Germline CDR1 is MNHNS and CDR2 is SASEGT. CDR3: CASSPETTSVPQYF. CDR3 nucleotides: TGTGCCAGCAGCCCCGAAACAACTAGCGTACCCCAGTACTTC.

The CDR3 nucleotides are TGTGCCAGCTCACCAGCCGGCAAGGGACAGGGTGTCGAGCAGTACTTC. This encodes CASSPAGKGQGVEQYF. The chain carries TRBV18 and TRBJ2-7, with 9 bases lining up with TRBD1. The germline gives CDR1 KGHSH, CDR2 LQKENI. The CDR3 totals 16 residues. V shed 2 bases, J shed 6 bases, and the junction held 11 bases outside the gene matches.

At least ten counts were recorded for this clone. The genes are TRBV9 and TRBJ2-1; the match to TRBD2 covers 8 bases. Germline-derived CDR1 and CDR2 are SGDLS and YYNGEE. This CDR3 region has 13 residues. V shed 4 bases and J 9 bases; nucleotides not matched to a gene: 6. In DNA, the CDR3 is TGTGCCAGCAGCCCGAGGACTAGCACTGAGCAGTTCTTC. It is translated as CASSPRTSTEQFF.